Presented here are 28 T cell receptor beta chains from one specimen sequenced in a study of a mutant IDH1 vaccine in newly diagnosed glioma. Data came from immunoSEQ multiplex PCR; TCRdb stores just in-frame clones and leaves some out. This sample carries 45,000 to 60,000 clones, over 75% of them seen once, and the ten largest clones take approximately 5.2%. Time point indicated: week 5, during vaccination. It was 300 ug of mutant IDH1 20-mer peptide that made up each vaccine dose, given with topical imiquimod. These TCRs' antigens remain unknown. The sequencing used PBMCs, collected from a glioma patient whose treatment included an IDH1 peptide vaccine. All receptors derive from a man aged 45-60 years with glioma.

The gene calls are TRBV5-1 and TRBJ2-5; 10 bases align to TRBD2. J lost 2 bases, V lost 5 bases, and 9 bases had no gene match. Germline lookup yields CDR1 SGHRS and CDR2 YFSETQ. This CDR3 has 16 amino acids. The CDR3 protein is CASSLELAGRQETQYF. CDR3 sequence (DNA): TGCGCCAGCAGTCTAGAACTAGCGGGGCGACAAGAGACCCAGTACTTC.

This rearrangement joins TRBV20-1 to TRBJ2-2; D gene ambiguous. Germline values: CDR1 DFQATT, CDR2 SNEGSKA (reference sequence). The CDR3 spans 11 residues. The ends were cut back, 5 bases at V and 6 bases at J, with 7 bases in the middle. For the CDR3, the DNA is TGCAGTGCTGGATCGCCCGGGGAGCTGTTTTTT. This gives the protein CSAGSPGELFF.

The chain combines TRBV10-3 with TRBJ2-1, with 12 bases that match TRBD1. Trimming cost V 4 bases and J 4 bases; bases outside gene matches: 5. Germline CDR1 reads ENHRY; CDR2 reads SYGVKD. The CDR3 totals 16 residues. As DNA, the CDR3 is TGTGCCATCAGTGGGCAGGGACAGGGGGCTTACAATGAGCAGTTCTTC. This encodes CAISGQGQGAYNEQFF.

This clone was seen just once. V gene TRBV30 combines with J gene TRBJ1-1; possibly TRBD1 for D (5 bases). Trimming took 0 bases from V and 1 from J, leaving 12 bases between them. Germline CDR1 reads GTSNPN; CDR2 reads SVGIG (reference sequence). CDR3 length equals 15 residues. The CDR3 protein is CAWSVPGTPNTEAFF. CDR3 coding DNA: TGTGCCTGGAGTGTTCCCGGGACTCCGAACACTGAAGCTTTCTTT. Looking up the rest from reference TRBV30 and TRBJ1-1 gives the full variable domain: SQTIHQWPATLVQPVGSPLSLECTVEGTSNPNLYWYRQAAGRGLQLLFYSVGIGQISSEVPQNLSASRPQDRQFILSSKKLLLSDSGFYLCAWSVPGTPNTEAFFGQGTRLTVV.

The V and J genes are TRBV7-2 and TRBJ2-7, with unresolved D. V was clipped by 4 bases and J by 7 bases, with 8 bases between them. CDR3 length equals 11 residues. Germline V CDR1 and CDR2: SGHTA, FQGNSA. The CDR3 bases are TGTGCCAGCAGCTCCATGCAGGAGCAGTACTTC. Translated: CASSSMQEQYF.

In this sample, this clone turned up once. The chain employs TRBV27 and TRBJ1-2; D is undetermined. Trimming left V 2 bases short and J 2 bases short, with 6 bases between. The CDR3 extends over 13 amino acids. Germline V gene sequence: CDR1 MNHEY, CDR2 SMNVEV (reference sequence). The CDR3 protein is CASSLVGNYGYTF. The CDR3 DNA sequence: TGTGCCAGCAGTTTAGTGGGGAACTATGGCTACACCTTC.

CDR3 nucleotide sequence: TGTGCCAGCAGTAGGACTAGCGGGGGGGCCTCCCCAGATACGCAGTATTTT. It encodes CASSRTSGGASPDTQYF. The chain combines TRBV2 with TRBJ2-3; TRBD2 agrees at 15 bases. The germline V gene encodes CDR1 SNHLY and CDR2 FYNNEI. J gave up 4 bases and V 5 bases, and 7 bases lay outside the gene matches. The CDR3 contains 17 residues.

This sequence joins TRBV28 and TRBJ2-7; 9 bases map to TRBD2. After removal of 3 bases from V and 0 bases from J, the junction contained 9 bases not matched to a gene. There are 17 residues in the CDR3. The germline V gene encodes CDR1 MDHEN and CDR2 SYDVKM. The DNA for the CDR3 is TGTGCCAGCAGTTTGGGAGCGGGGGGTTTCAGCTCCTACGAGCAGTACTTC. Translation gives CASSLGAGGFSSYEQYF.

This clone was seen a single time. The rearrangement links TRBV6-5 to TRBJ1-5; 8 bases agree with TRBD1. There are 14 residues in the CDR3. Germline CDR1 and CDR2: MNHEY and SVGAGI. Trimming at V came to 7 bases and at J to 5 bases, leaving 7 bases not matched to a gene. The CDR3 DNA sequence: TGTGCCAGCAAGGGCAGGGGGCAAGATCAGCCCCAGCATTTT. It translates to CASKGRGQDQPQHF.

As concerns this clone: Sequence at one end of the junction differs from germline and may be a read error. The rearrangement links TRBV7-7 to TRBJ1-4; D may be TRBD1 (6 bases). The CDR3 runs 13 residues. Germline V lookup: CDR1 SSHAT, CDR2 FNYEAQ (reference sequence). CDR3 residues: CASSSQGGEKLFF. Here the CDR3 DNA reads TGTGCTAGCAGCTCCCAAGGGGGTGAAAAACTGTTTTTT.

J is TRBJ1-2 and V is TRBV7-2; tentative D call: TRBD1 (5 bases). Trimming left V 1 base short and J 5 bases short, with 11 bases between. Germline V CDR1 and CDR2: SGHTA, FQGNSA. The CDR3 runs to 14 residues. The CDR3 reads CASSLGAGPYGYTF. The DNA for the CDR3 is TGTGCCAGCAGCTTAGGGGCAGGGCCTTATGGCTACACCTTC.

This chain uses TRBV25-1 with TRBJ1-6; 8 bases fit TRBD1. Germline V gives CDR1 MGHDK, CDR2 SYGVNS. This CDR3 contains 15 residues. V was clipped by 6 bases and J by 6 bases; unmatched bases: 7. In nucleotides, the CDR3 is TGTGCCAGCAGATCCGGACAGGGTCTTAATTCACCCCTCCACTTT. Its protein is CASRSGQGLNSPLHF. Variable domain in full (rest from reference TRBV25-1 and TRBJ1-6): EADIYQTPRYLVIGTGKKITLECSQTMGHDKMYWYQQDPGMELHLIHYSYGVNSTEKGDLSSESTVSRIRTEHFPLTLESARPSHTSQYLCASRSGQGLNSPLHFGNGTRLTVT.

The J gene is TRBJ2-2, the V gene TRBV5-6, with TRBD1 matching over 8 bases. V dropped 4 bases and J dropped 3; count of bases not matched to a gene: 8. The CDR3 length is 16 residues. The germline gives CDR1 SGHDT, CDR2 YYEEEE. CDR3 loop: CASSRRTGSYTGELFF. CDR3 coding DNA: TGTGCCAGCAGCAGGCGGACAGGGAGTTACACCGGGGAGCTGTTTTTT.

The chain employs TRBV7-9 and TRBJ1-2; D is unresolved. The CDR3 covers 16 residues. Germline assignment: CDR1 SEHNR and CDR2 FQNEAQ (reference sequence). V shed 5 bases and J shed 8 bases, with 24 bases lying between them. CDR3 coding DNA: TGTGCCAGCAGCCCCCACGGAGTACTAGTCGCTGGGGGCTACACCTTC. Amino acid sequence: CASSPHGVLVAGGYTF.

The chain links TRBV6-1 to TRBJ1-2, with 7 bases that match TRBD1. The length of the CDR3 is 14 residues. V lost 4 bases and J lost 4; bases outside the gene matches: 6. The germline CDR1 and CDR2 sequences are MNHNS and SASEGT. The DNA for the CDR3 is TGTGCCAGCAGTGGGGACAGCGGGGGCTATGGCTACACCTTC. Translating it yields CASSGDSGGYGYTF.

The CDR3 bases are TGTGCCAGCAGCCCCCAGGGGCCGCGGCAGTTCTTC. Its translation: CASSPQGPRQFF. This rearrangement joins TRBV11-2 to TRBJ2-1; the D gene is possibly TRBD1 (6 bases). CDR3 length: 12 residues. Germline V gene lookup returns CDR1 SGHAT and CDR2 FQNNGV. The V end was cut by 5 bases, the J end by 12 bases, with 14 bases between.

This chain joins TRBV5-1 and TRBJ1-2; D perhaps matches TRBD1 (5 bases). V gave up 1 base and J gave up 4 bases, with 17 bases separating them. The CDR3 spans 16 residues. In germline, CDR1 is SGHRS, CDR2 YFSETQ. This chain's CDR3 is CASSLTQAPTAYGYTF. CDR3 coding DNA: TGCGCCAGCAGCTTGACGCAGGCACCGACAGCCTATGGCTACACCTTC.

The CDR3 DNA reads as TGTGCCAGCAGCTTTCCCGGGGGACTTGGGGCCAATGAGCAGTTCTTC. It codes for CASSFPGGLGANEQFF. V is TRBV5-5 and J is TRBJ2-1, with a possible D match to TRBD2 (6 bases). The CDR3 is 16 residues long. CDR1 and CDR2 (germline): SGHKS, YYEKEE (reference sequence). The V and J ends lost 2 bases and 6 bases respectively, with 18 bases between them.

This clone has just a few counts. V is TRBV5-1 and J is TRBJ1-6, with D possibly matching TRBD1 (5 bases). CDR3 length: 15 amino acids. Deletions cut 0 bases from V and 7 bases from J, with 11 bases between. Germline CDR1 is SGHRS and CDR2 is YFSETQ. CDR3 loop: CASSLGGAGNSPLHF. For the CDR3, the DNA is TGCGCCAGCAGCTTGGGGGGCGCGGGGAATTCACCCCTCCACTTT.

This clone showed up just once. The chain links TRBV5-4 to TRBJ2-3, with unresolved D. V lost 1 base and J lost 6, with 3 bases in between. The length of the CDR3 is 11 residues. CDR1 is SGHNT, CDR2 YYREEE, per germline (reference sequence). CDR3 nucleotide sequence: TGTGCCAGCAGCTTGTCGGATACGCAGTATTTT. Amino acids: CASSLSDTQYF. The entire variable domain, with the rest obtained from reference TRBV5-4 and TRBJ2-3, is as follows: ETGVTQSPTHLIKTRGQQVTLRCSSQSGHNTVSWYQQALGQGPQFIFQYYREEENGRGNFPPRFSGLQFPNYSSELNVNALELDDSALYLCASSLSDTQYFGPGTRLTVL.

This clone was seen a few times. The chain recombines TRBV10-3 with TRBJ1-5; no clear D. The CDR3 totals 17 residues. Germline CDR1 and CDR2: ENHRY and SYGVKD. Trimming stripped 0 bases from V and 2 bases from J, with 14 bases between. CDR3 sequence: CAISESLTVEGNQPQHF. The DNA for the CDR3 is TGTGCCATCAGTGAGTCCCTCACAGTTGAGGGCAATCAGCCCCAGCATTTT.

V is TRBV5-6 and J is TRBJ2-1, with 8 bases matching TRBD2. Germline lookup yields CDR1 SGHDT and CDR2 YYEEEE. V shed 3 bases and J 8 bases; nucleotides not matched to a gene: 1. The CDR3 consists of 12 residues. In DNA form, the CDR3 reads TGTGCCAGCAGCTCGGGGGGGGATGAGCAGTTCTTC. Translated, it gives CASSSGGDEQFF. Full variable domain (remainder filled in from reference TRBV5-6 and TRBJ2-1): DAGVTQSPTHLIKTRGQQVTLRCSPKSGHDTVSWYQQALGQGPQFIFQYYEEEERQRGNFPDRFSGHQFPNYSSELNVNALLLGDSALYLCASSSGGDEQFFGPGTRLTVL.

The rearrangement uses TRBV6-1 and TRBJ1-6; D call uncertain. Germline values: CDR1 MNHNS, CDR2 SASEGT. The CDR3 has 13 residues. Trimming took off 2 bases at V and 7 bases at J, with 6 bases between the two ends. The CDR3 loop is CASSETANSPLHF. The CDR3 DNA sequence: TGTGCCAGCAGTGAAACAGCCAATTCACCCCTCCACTTT.

The chain joins TRBV6-5 to TRBJ2-2; 9 bases match TRBD2. Germline CDR1 and CDR2: MNHEY and SVGAGI. Unmatched junction bases numbered 3, after V lost 7 bases and J lost 0 bases. CDR3 length: 15 amino acids. The CDR3, as DNA: TGTGCCAGCAAGGGCGGGGGGGCGAACACCGGGGAGCTGTTTTTT. It encodes CASKGGGANTGELFF.

The chain uses TRBV30 and TRBJ1-1, with D uncertain. The CDR3 loop spans 13 amino acids. Germline CDR1 is GTSNPN and CDR2 is SVGIG (reference sequence). Deletions cut 0 bases from V and 1 base from J, with 6 bases between. CDR3 amino acids: CAWSVGPNTEAFF. In nucleotides, the CDR3 is TGTGCCTGGAGTGTAGGGCCGAACACTGAAGCTTTCTTT.

This chain joins TRBV2 and TRBJ1-5, with unresolved D. The length of the CDR3 is 14 residues. CDR1 and CDR2 from the germline V gene are SNHLY and FYNNEI. Trimming cost V 4 bases and J 5 bases, with 12 bases left between them. The DNA of the CDR3 is TGTGCCAGCAGTGGTGCCACCCTAGATCAGCCCCAGCATTTT. Translated: CASSGATLDQPQHF. Full variable domain (remainder filled in from reference TRBV2 and TRBJ1-5): EPEVTQTPSHQVTQMGQEVILRCVPISNHLYFYWYRQILGQKVEFLVSFYNNEISEKSEIFDDQFSVERPDGSNFTLKIRSTKLEDSAMYFCASSGATLDQPQHFGDGTRLSIL.

The chain recombines TRBV6-1 with TRBJ1-5, with D possibly matching TRBD1 (5 bases). In germline, CDR1 is MNHNS, CDR2 SASEGT. Trimming shortened V by 7 bases and J by 6 bases, and 13 bases separated the two germline ends. The CDR3 length is 13 residues. The CDR3 sequence: CASTPFGGQPQHF. In DNA form, the CDR3 reads TGTGCCAGCACCCCGTTCGGGGGTCAGCCCCAGCATTTT.

This sequence joins TRBV4-2 and TRBJ2-2; 8 bases map to TRBD2. V dropped 0 bases and J dropped 7; count of bases not matched to a gene: 13. From germline, CDR1 is LGHNA and CDR2 YNFKEQ. The CDR3 spans 18 residues. CDR3 DNA: TGTGCCAGCAGCCAAGAAGACGGGGGGGCATTATTAGGCGGGGAGCTGTTTTTT. This codes for CASSQEDGGALLGGELFF.